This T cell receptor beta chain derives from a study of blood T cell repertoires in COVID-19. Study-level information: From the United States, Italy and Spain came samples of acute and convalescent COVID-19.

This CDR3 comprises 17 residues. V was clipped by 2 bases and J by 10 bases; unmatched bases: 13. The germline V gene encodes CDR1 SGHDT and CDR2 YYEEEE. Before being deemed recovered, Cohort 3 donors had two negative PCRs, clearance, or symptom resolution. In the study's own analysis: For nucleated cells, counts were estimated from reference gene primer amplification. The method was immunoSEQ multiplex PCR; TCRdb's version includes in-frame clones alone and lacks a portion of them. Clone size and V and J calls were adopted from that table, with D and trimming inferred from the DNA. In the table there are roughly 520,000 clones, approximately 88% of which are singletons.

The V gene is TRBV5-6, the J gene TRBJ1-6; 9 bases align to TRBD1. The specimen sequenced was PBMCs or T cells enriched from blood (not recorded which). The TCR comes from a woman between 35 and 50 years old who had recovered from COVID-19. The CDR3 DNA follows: TGTGCCAGCAGCTTAACCCCCGGGACAGGGAACAGATCACCCCTCCACTTT. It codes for CASSLTPGTGNRSPLHF.